A single sample is the source of the 18 T cell receptor beta chains below, sequenced in a study of cytomegalovirus exposure and HLA in healthy donors. The PCR made use of 60 Vbeta and 13 Jbeta primers. Generated by immunoSEQ multiplex PCR, the TCRdb table keeps only in-frame clones and is missing some. The repertoire holds roughly 160,000 clones, with approximately 75% as singletons. Sequences were obtained from PBMCs. The receptors derive from a girl under 18 in good health and CMV-seronegative.

This sequence joins TRBV2 and TRBJ2-5, with D maybe TRBD2 (6 bases). CDR1 is SNHLY and CDR2 is FYNNEI in the germline V gene. The CDR3 is 17 amino acids. V was clipped by 4 bases and J by 4 bases, with 22 bases between them. The CDR3 loop reads CASSGGLHLTGSETQYF. The CDR3 DNA sequence: TGTGCCAGCAGTGGGGGACTGCACCTGACTGGTTCAGAGACCCAGTACTTC.

The chain uses TRBV10-2 and TRBJ1-4, with D perhaps TRBD1 (6 bases). V dropped 6 bases and J dropped 8 bases, with 22 bases sitting between them. CDR3 length: 16 residues. CDR1 is WSHSY, CDR2 SAAADI, per germline. CDR3 sequence (DNA): TGCGCCAGCAGCGATAGGACAGATAGAGGTAGAGAAAAACTGTTTTTT. This sequence encodes CASSDRTDRGREKLFF.

The gene calls are TRBV7-2 and TRBJ1-5, with 12 positions matching TRBD1. This CDR3 contains 16 residues. Trimming removed 5 bases from V and 2 bases from J; junction bases left unmatched: 4. Germline values: CDR1 SGHTA, CDR2 FQGNSA. CDR3 amino acids: CASSAGTGGGNQPQHF. CDR3 nucleotides: TGTGCCAGCAGCGCGGGGACAGGGGGCGGCAATCAGCCCCAGCATTTT.

J is TRBJ1-3 and V is TRBV14, with 7 positions matching TRBD1. After removal of 6 bases from V and 8 bases from J, the junction contained 13 bases not matched to a gene. Per the germline V gene, CDR1 is SGHDN and CDR2 is FVKESK. This CDR3 has 15 amino acids. This CDR3 is CASSWTGDGEYTIYF. The CDR3 DNA reads as TGTGCCAGCAGTTGGACAGGAGACGGAGAATACACCATATATTTT.

This clone was seen a few times. The chain carries TRBV5-1 and TRBJ1-1; D gene uncertain. Per the germline V gene, CDR1 is SGHRS and CDR2 is YFSETQ. Trimming shortened V by 0 bases and J by 5 bases, and 14 bases separated the two germline ends. The CDR3 covers 15 residues. The chain's CDR3 is CASSLARWARTEAFF. CDR3 DNA sequence: TGCGCCAGCAGCTTGGCCCGGTGGGCCAGAACTGAAGCTTTCTTT.

This clone was recorded a few times. V and J are TRBV6-6 and TRBJ2-5, with 7 bases identical to TRBD1. Germline V CDR1 and CDR2: MNHNY, SVGAGI (reference sequence). V trimming: 6 bases; J trimming: 1 base; junction bases outside the gene matches: 5. The CDR3 is 14 amino acids. The CDR3 region is CASRQQGSQETQYF. The DNA of the CDR3 is TGTGCCAGCAGACAACAGGGGTCCCAAGAGACCCAGTACTTC.

The rearrangement joins TRBV6-5 to TRBJ2-1; 8 bases agree with TRBD2. The CDR3 sequence is 15 residues long. Per germline, CDR1 MNHEY and CDR2 SVGAGI. V was pared by 7 bases and J by 9 bases, with 14 bases of the junction left unmatched. The CDR3 loop reads CASTQTSGTTVEQFF. As DNA, the CDR3 is TGTGCCAGCACCCAAACTAGCGGAACTACAGTTGAGCAGTTCTTC.

The rearrangement links TRBV4-1 to TRBJ1-4; D possibly corresponds to TRBD1 (6 bases). There are 16 residues in the CDR3. Germline lookup yields CDR1 MGHRA and CDR2 YSYEKL. The V end was cut by 0 bases, the J end by 7 bases, with 15 bases between. CDR3 sequence reads: CASSQEDSMFFEKLFF. The CDR3, as DNA: TGCGCCAGCAGCCAAGAGGACAGTATGTTTTTTGAAAAACTGTTTTTT.

V usage is TRBV19 and J usage is TRBJ1-2; the D gene is possibly TRBD1 (5 bases). Trimming left V 6 bases short and J 6 bases short, with 14 bases between. This CDR3 is built from 13 residues. Germline V gene data show CDR1 as LNHDA and CDR2 as SQIVND (reference sequence). The CDR3 is CASSSEEGHGYTF. DNA for the CDR3: TGTGCCAGTAGCAGCGAGGAGGGGCATGGCTACACCTTC.

V usage is TRBV28 and J usage is TRBJ1-3, with 7 positions matching TRBD1. V shed 5 bases, J shed 4 bases, and the junction held 8 bases outside the gene matches. CDR3 length equals 15 residues. Germline CDR1 reads MDHEN; CDR2 reads SYDVKM. The CDR3 here is CASSPRAGGGNTIYF. The CDR3, as DNA: TGTGCCAGCAGTCCTCGGGCAGGGGGAGGAAACACCATATATTTT.

This chain joins TRBV10-2 and TRBJ1-1; maybe TRBD1 (6 bases). The CDR3 has 14 amino acids. Trimming removed 1 base from V and 6 bases from J, with 12 bases in between. Germline V gives CDR1 WSHSY, CDR2 SAAADI. This CDR3 is CASSEWGGRAEAFF. CDR3 DNA sequence: TGCGCCAGCAGTGAGTGGGGGGGGCGGGCTGAAGCTTTCTTT.

The CDR3 DNA sequence: TGTGCCAGCAGCTTAGCTACCCTGAGACAGGGAGAGACCCAGTACTTC. Translated, it gives CASSLATLRQGETQYF. The chain recombines TRBV13 with TRBJ2-5; 7 bases match TRBD1. With 1 base clipped from V and 4 bases from J, the junction kept 9 bases outside the gene matches. CDR3 length: 16 amino acids. Germline CDR1 and CDR2: PRHDT and FYEKMQ (reference sequence).

The sample holds one count of this clone. J is TRBJ2-7 and V is TRBV19, with TRBD1 as a possible D gene (6 bases). This CDR3 has 15 residues. The V gene lost 3 bases and the J gene lost 2 bases, with 14 bases spanning the gap. Germline CDR1 LNHDA, CDR2 SQIVND (reference sequence). CDR3 region: CASSITSGVTYEQYF. CDR3 DNA: TGTGCCAGTAGTATTACATCAGGGGTTACCTACGAGCAGTACTTC.

The rearrangement links TRBV18 to TRBJ2-1; 9 bases agree with TRBD1. The CDR3 length is 18 residues. The V gene end was trimmed by 3 bases and the J gene end by 1 base; junction bases not matched to a gene: 10. Germline V gives CDR1 KGHSH, CDR2 LQKENI. The CDR3 DNA follows: TGTGCCAGCTCACCGTCCCGGGACAGGGTTGAGTCCTACAATGAGCAGTTCTTC. Its translation is CASSPSRDRVESYNEQFF. The full variable domain, rest sourced from reference TRBV18 and TRBJ2-1, is NAGVMQNPRHLVRRRGQEARLRCSPMKGHSHVYWYRQLPEEGLKFMVYLQKENIIDESGMPKERFSAEFPKEGPSILRIQQVVRGDSAAYFCASSPSRDRVESYNEQFFGPGTRLTVL.

The chain has TRBV4-1 and TRBJ2-5, with TRBD2 as a possible D gene (7 bases). The germline V gene encodes CDR1 MGHRA and CDR2 YSYEKL. This CDR3 has 17 amino acids. V was clipped by 1 base and J by 4 bases, with 19 bases between them. CDR3 in amino acids: CASSQAMKGGRRETQYF. The CDR3 DNA reads as TGCGCCAGCAGCCAAGCTATGAAGGGGGGGAGGAGAGAGACCCAGTACTTC.

The rearrangement joins TRBV25-1 to TRBJ1-2; 7 bases are shared with TRBD1. Germline loops: CDR1 MGHDK, CDR2 SYGVNS. V was pared by 4 bases and J by 4 bases, with 15 bases of the junction left unmatched. The CDR3 spans 17 residues. The CDR3: CASSGFRGEDRRYGYTF. CDR3 bases: TGTGCCAGCAGTGGTTTTAGGGGGGAGGACAGGCGCTATGGCTACACCTTC.

V gene TRBV4-2 combines with J gene TRBJ2-2; 14 bases map to TRBD2. The CDR3 runs to 18 residues. The trim removed 1 base at V and 5 bases at J, leaving 6 bases unmatched. Germline values: CDR1 LGHNA, CDR2 YNFKEQ. CDR3 sequence reads: CASSQVGLAGGGTGELFF. The CDR3 DNA reads as TGTGCCAGCAGCCAAGTCGGACTAGCGGGGGGCGGGACCGGGGAGCTGTTTTTT.

The chain joins TRBV2 to TRBJ1-6, with 7 bases that match TRBD1. V trimming: 4 bases; J trimming: 7 bases; junction bases outside the gene matches: 4. The CDR3 has 14 residues. The germline gives CDR1 SNHLY, CDR2 FYNNEI. In DNA form, the CDR3 reads TGTGCCAGCAGTGGGGGACAGCAGAATTCACCCCTCCACTTT. Its translation: CASSGGQQNSPLHF. Full variable domain (rest looked up from reference TRBV2 and TRBJ1-6): EPEVTQTPSHQVTQMGQEVILRCVPISNHLYFYWYRQILGQKVEFLVSFYNNEISEKSEIFDDQFSVERPDGSNFTLKIRSTKLEDSAMYFCASSGGQQNSPLHFGNGTRLTVT.